The clone carrying this T cell receptor beta chain occurred a few times. The antigen remains undetermined. There were at least 6 micrograms of total RNA extracted from every sample. The CDR3 is 18 residues long. After removal of 0 bases from V and 2 bases from J, the junction contained 11 bases not matched to a gene. Germline CDR1 is SGHVS and CDR2 is FNYEAQ. This sample was included in a study of blood T cells in healthy people across ages. Findings and caveats of the study: Those diversity estimates obtained from one million T cells were thought to be underestimates.

A second PCR of about 6 to 12 cycles used a sample-barcoded 5' primer and a J-beta primer mix. Every molecule of cDNA carried a tag from a template-switch adaptor with 12 random nucleotides. Each CDR3 protein is one row after TCRdb ran MiXCR on the 5' RACE reads. The table has approximately 1,700,000 distinct CDR3 sequences, roughly two fifths seen once. Sample: blood. The chain has TRBV7-6 and TRBJ2-5, with 8 bases that match TRBD2. The TCR sequence derives from a human donor in good health. The CDR3 spells CASSLAGRASGRQETQYF. CDR3 DNA: TGTGCCAGCAGCTTAGCCGGTAGGGCTAGCGGGCGGCAAGAGACCCAGTACTTC.